Detailed here is one TCR beta chain. MiXCR, applied by TCRdb to the 5' RACE reads, yields one record per CDR3 protein. The sample has approximately 66,000 distinct CDR3 sequences, around 11% seen once; the top ten hold roughly 1.2%. This entry comes from a study of early T cells in non-severe SARS-CoV-2 infection. Germline V gives CDR1 SQVTM, CDR2 ANQGSEA. The length of the CDR3 is 14 residues. V was cut by 6 bases and J by 0 bases, with 12 bases left in between. Sequencing was performed on whole blood, taken at baseline. The sequence derives from an adult who was a healthcare worker with PCR-confirmed SARS-CoV-2 infection or an uninfected control (not recorded which). The donor label of this sample is uncertain. V usage is TRBV29-1 and J usage is TRBJ2-1; D is uncertain. This CDR3 is CSVTTRSSYNEQFF. As DNA, the CDR3 is TGCAGCGTGACGACCCGCAGCTCCTACAATGAGCAGTTCTTC.